Included here is one TCR beta chain sequence, with context. The antigen it recognizes is unknown. A Human TCR Profiling Kit was used to prepare UMI-labeled 5' RACE TCRbeta libraries. Every TCRbeta library was prepared in parallel, with the same number of PCR cycles used for all of the libraries. Per the authors' processing: The number of functional CDR3beta clonotypes in each TCRbeta library ranged from roughly 2,800 to 20,000. MIGEC 1.2.9 handled UMI extraction and consensus assembly, with a minimum of three reads required per UMI. MiXCR 3.0.3 was used to extract in-frame CDR3beta repertoires. Diversity metrics were computed in VDJtools 1.2.1 after downsampling each sample to 42,000 randomly selected UMIs. Repertoire overlap metrics D, R and F2 were calculated in VDJtools for the top 3,000 clones of each sample pair. Following TCRdb reprocessing, every CDR3 protein sequence forms one entry, and DNA is not provided. These V and J calls originate from TCRdb's pipeline instead of the authors' own analysis. The sample table on file contains approximately 8,200 distinct CDR3 sequences. Roughly 23% of the sample is in the top ten clones.

Peripheral blood mononuclear cells were isolated from healthy donor buffy coats by density gradient separation. In the study, total CD8+ T cells were enriched by negative magnetic separation with EasySep or MojoSort CD8+ T cell isolation kits. An RNeasy Mini Kit was used to extract total RNA from duplicate vials of over 130,000 sorted CD8+ T cells per subset. The PBMCs were used either fresh or after being cryopreserved in fetal bovine serum with approximately 9.8% DMSO. Fluorescence-activated cell sorting on a FACSAria III was used to sort CD8+ T cell subsets to purity. This sample is part of a study of human CD8 memory T cell subsets (dated by TCRdb to the early 2020s). With respect to the entire study: To assess clonal relationships, the TCRbeta repertoires of stem-like (TSTEM), progenitor exhausted-like (TPEX) and effector memory CD8+ T cell subsets were compared. TCRbeta repertoires were obtained from TSTEM, TPEX and effector memory subsets contributed by each of roughly six donors.

The paper as a whole reports these results and caveats: Both stem-like subsets shared clonotypes with effector memory cells, but TSTEM and TPEX repertoires overlapped minimally, suggesting distinct antigen spectra. Only TCRbeta chains were sequenced, and the repertoire comparisons were based on more than 5 donors and tested using paired t-tests with Bonferroni correction. Normalized Shannon-Wiener diversity was similarly high in TSTEM and TPEX subsets, while effector memory subsets were less diverse by comparison. Chao1 estimates suggested greater repertoire diversity in TSTEM than in TPEX subsets, potentially reflecting a broader range of specificities.

The CDR3, cysteine through phenylalanine, is 18 amino acids long. DNA is not on record. CDR1 and CDR2, per the germline V gene, are SQVTM and ANQGSEA. The V gene is TRBV29-1 and the J gene is TRBJ2-1; no DNA is available, so the TRBD1 call from TCRdb remains unchecked. Sequenced: CD8+ T cells from PBMCs. The clonotype was recovered from a human donor in good health. The CDR3 loop reads CSVEATLSGGWAYNEQFF.